Listed below are T cell receptor beta chains from one sample, sequenced in a study of T cell repertoires in ileal Crohn's disease. TCRdb's copy holds only in-frame clones and misses some; the assay was immunoSEQ multiplex PCR. Of roughly 7,100 clones listed, under 75% are singletons. Specimen: ileal tissue. These TCRs come from an adult with Crohn's disease. Each CDR3 is given with its conserved first and last residue. The D gene is left open where the match is weak. Rows may omit the clone size; those that give it use once, few, many or a size class.

clone size,CDR3 length,D gene,J gene,V gene,CDR3 DNA,CDR3 protein
-,13,-,TRBJ2-7,TRBV5-8,TGTGCCAGCAGCTTGCAGTACTCCTACGAGCAGTACTTC,CASSLQYSYEQYF
-,10,-,TRBJ2-7,TRBV6-1,TGTGCCACCTACCGAAGCGAGCAGTACTTC,CATYRSEQYF
few,14,-,TRBJ1-1,TRBV5-1,TGCGCCAGCAGCTTGACAGGCTTGAACACTGAAGCTTTCTTT,CASSLTGLNTEAFF
-,16,TRBD2,TRBJ2-2,TRBV19,TGTGCCAGTAGTATACGAGCGGGGGTCGGCACCGGGGAGCTGTTTTTT,CASSIRAGVGTGELFF
-,12,-,TRBJ1-5,TRBV19,TGTGCCAGTAGCTCAACCGGGCAGCCCCAGCATTTT,CASSSTGQPQHF
-,14,-,TRBJ2-2,TRBV10-1,TGCGCCAGCAGTAAAATCAGGGCCACCGGGGAGCTGTTTTTT,CASSKIRATGELFF
-,14,-,TRBJ1-1,TRBV19,TGTGCCAGTAGTAATCGACTTTCGAACACTGAAGCTTTCTTT,CASSNRLSNTEAFF
-,14,TRBD1,TRBJ1-1,TRBV27,TGTGCCAGCCGACGGGACAGGGGGCCCACTGAAGCTTTCTTT,CASRRDRGPTEAFF
-,16,TRBD1,TRBJ1-2,TRBV7-8,TGTGCCAGCAGCCTGTTCCGGGACAGGGGGCACTATGGCTACACCTTC,CASSLFRDRGHYGYTF
-,11,-,TRBJ1-1,TRBV29-1,TGCAGCGCTAGGCGCGGGGGTGAAGCTTTCTTT,CSARRGGEAFF
-,13,TRBD1,TRBJ1-4,TRBV29-1,TGCAGCGTTCCCGGGACAGGCAATGAAAAACTGTTTTTT,CSVPGTGNEKLFF
-,11,-,TRBJ2-1,TRBV6-1,TGTGCCAGCTGGTCAGACAATGAGCAGTTCTTC,CASWSDNEQFF
few,15,-,TRBJ1-2,TRBV7-2,TGTGCCAGCAGCTTGCCCCCTCACGGGATAGGTGGCTACACCTTC,CASSLPPHGIGGYTF
few,15,TRBD1,TRBJ2-7,TRBV5-8,TGTGCCAGCAGCTTGGGGGGGACAGGGGCCTACGAGCAGTACTTC,CASSLGGTGAYEQYF
-,15,TRBD2,TRBJ2-5,TRBV10-2,TGCGCCAGCAGCAGACTAGCGGGAGGCCAAGAGACCCAGTACTTC,CASSRLAGGQETQYF
-,15,TRBD1,TRBJ1-2,TRBV5-1,TGCGCCAGCAGCTTGGGGGGACAGGGTTTCTATGGCTACACCTTC,CASSLGGQGFYGYTF
-,15,-,TRBJ1-2,TRBV2,TGTGCCAGCTGGGCCAGTCAACTAGAGGGCTATGGCTACACCTTC,CASWASQLEGYGYTF
large,13,-,TRBJ1-5,TRBV27,TGTGCCAGCAGTTTATTGAACGGTCAGCCCCAGCATTTT,CASSLLNGQPQHF
few,17,-,TRBJ1-6,TRBV18,TGTGCCAGCTCCCGCGGACAGACGAGCTCCTATAATTCACCCCTCCACTTT,CASSRGQTSSYNSPLHF
-,15,-,TRBJ1-3,TRBV11-2,TGTGCCAGCAGCTTATCAGGTGCCCCTGGAAACACCATATATTTT,CASSLSGAPGNTIYF
-,13,-,TRBJ2-7,TRBV29-1,TGCAGCGTTGGGGACACTCCCTCCTACGAGCAGTACTTC,CSVGDTPSYEQYF
-,15,TRBD1,TRBJ2-7,TRBV5-5,TGTGCCAGCAGCTTATCTGCAGGACAGGATTACGAGCAGTACTTC,CASSLSAGQDYEQYF
few,12,-,TRBJ1-2,TRBV6-4,TGTGCCAGCAGTGACCGGAGTAGAAACTACACCTTC,CASSDRSRNYTF
few,14,-,TRBJ2-7,TRBV19,TGTGCCAGTAGTATCTCTGGTGGACAGCCAGAGCAGTACTTC,CASSISGGQPEQYF
few,16,TRBD1,TRBJ1-2,TRBV28,TGTGCCAGCAGTTTAAGCGGACAGGGGAAAGTCTATGGCTACACCTTC,CASSLSGQGKVYGYTF
-,13,-,TRBJ1-2,TRBV2,TGTGCCAGCAGTGGTGGACAAAGCTATGGCTACACCTTC,CASSGGQSYGYTF
-,14,-,TRBJ2-5,TRBV9,TGTGCCAGCAGCGTAGAACAGTACCAAGAGATCCAGTACTTC,CASSVEQYQEIQYF
-,13,TRBD2,TRBJ2-7,TRBV29-1,TGCAGCGCCGAAACCCAGGGAGGGTACGAGCAGTACTTC,CSAETQGGYEQYF
-,16,-,TRBJ1-1,TRBV6-5,TGTGCCAGCAGTTACTCCCTTACAGGGTCGCACACTGAAGCTTTCTTT,CASSYSLTGSHTEAFF
-,13,TRBD1,TRBJ2-7,TRBV7-2,TGTGCCAGCAGCGGTAACAGGGGAGACGAGCAGTACTTC,CASSGNRGDEQYF
-,13,TRBD2,TRBJ2-7,TRBV18,TGTGCCAGCTCTCGGACTAGCGGGGGCGAGCAGTACTTC,CASSRTSGGEQYF
few,18,TRBD1,TRBJ1-1,TRBV7-2,TGTGCCAGCAGCTTAGGGGCCCGGGACAGGGGGCAAAACACTGAAGCTTTCTTT,CASSLGARDRGQNTEAFF
-,16,TRBD2,TRBJ2-3,TRBV4-3,TGCGCCAGCAGCCAAGAACCGGGAGGAGACACAGATACGCAGTATTTT,CASSQEPGGDTDTQYF
-,14,-,TRBJ1-1,TRBV5-1,TGCGCCAGCAGCTTGGACACCCTGAACACTGAAGCTTTCTTT,CASSLDTLNTEAFF
-,13,TRBD2,TRBJ2-7,TRBV29-1,TGCAGCTTCCGAAGTAGCGGGGGCTACGAGCAGTACTTC,CSFRSSGGYEQYF
-,13,-,TRBJ2-7,TRBV12-5,TGTGCTAGTGGAAAGACGGAGAACTACGAGCAGTACTTC,CASGKTENYEQYF
-,14,-,TRBJ2-7,TRBV10-1,TGCGCCAGCAGTGGAAACAGGGGGGGCTACGAGCAGTACTTC,CASSGNRGGYEQYF
-,14,TRBD1,TRBJ1-5,TRBV7-2,TGTGCCAGCAGCGCACAGGGGCCCCTCCAGCCCCAGCATTTT,CASSAQGPLQPQHF
once,12,-,TRBJ1-2,TRBV29-1,TGCAGCGTTGAAGCCGGGAACTATGGCTACACCTTC,CSVEAGNYGYTF
-,12,-,TRBJ2-5,TRBV11-3,TGTGCCAGCAGCTTAGTGGAGGAGACCCAGTACTTC,CASSLVEETQYF
-,14,TRBD1,TRBJ1-2,TRBV9,TGTGCCAGCAGCGCCGGACAGGGGGACTATGGCTACACCTTC,CASSAGQGDYGYTF
-,13,TRBD1,TRBJ2-7,TRBV5-1,TGCGCCAGCAGCACGACAGGGGGCCACGAGCAGTACTTC,CASSTTGGHEQYF
-,11,-,TRBJ1-1,TRBV28,TGTGCCAGCCGTCGGAACACTGAAGCTTTCTTT,CASRRNTEAFF
-,15,TRBD1,TRBJ1-1,TRBV5-1,TGCGCCAGCAGCTTCAAGGGACAGGGGCTCACTGAAGCTTTCTTT,CASSFKGQGLTEAFF
-,13,-,TRBJ1-2,TRBV19,TGTGCCAGTAGTCTTTATCTAAGTTATGGCTACACCTTC,CASSLYLSYGYTF
-,14,-,TRBJ1-2,TRBV12-2,TGTGCAAGTCGCTTAGGGCAAGGGGCGGATGGCTACACCTTC,CASRLGQGADGYTF
-,14,TRBD1,TRBJ2-1,TRBV11-2,TGTGCCAGCAGCTTAGAGACAGGGGGAGGGGGACAGTTCTTC,CASSLETGGGGQFF